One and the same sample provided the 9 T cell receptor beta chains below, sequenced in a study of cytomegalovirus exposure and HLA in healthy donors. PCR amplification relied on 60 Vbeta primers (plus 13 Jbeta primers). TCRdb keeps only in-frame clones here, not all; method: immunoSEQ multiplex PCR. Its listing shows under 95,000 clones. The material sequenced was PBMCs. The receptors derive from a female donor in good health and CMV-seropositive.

The CDR3 DNA sequence: TGCAGCGTTGAAGTCCAGGGGGATGAGCAGTTCTTC. Its translation is CSVEVQGDEQFF. This chain connects TRBV29-1 to TRBJ2-1; 7 bases fit TRBD1. The V gene end was trimmed by 1 base and the J gene end by 8 bases; junction bases not matched to a gene: 2. CDR1 is SQVTM, CDR2 ANQGSEA, per germline. The CDR3 totals 12 residues.

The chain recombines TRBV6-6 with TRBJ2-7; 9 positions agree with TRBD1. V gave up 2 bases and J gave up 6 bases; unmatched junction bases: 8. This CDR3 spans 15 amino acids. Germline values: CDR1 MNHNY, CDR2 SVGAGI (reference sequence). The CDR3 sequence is CASSYRDRGAGEQYF. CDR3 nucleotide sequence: TGTGCCAGCAGTTACCGTGACAGGGGGGCGGGCGAGCAGTACTTC.

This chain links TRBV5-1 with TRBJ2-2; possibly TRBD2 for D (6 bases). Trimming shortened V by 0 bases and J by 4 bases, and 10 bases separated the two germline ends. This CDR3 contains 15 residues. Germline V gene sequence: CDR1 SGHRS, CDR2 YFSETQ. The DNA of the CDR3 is TGCGCCAGCAGCTTGGTTCTAGCGAGCACCGGGGAGCTGTTTTTT. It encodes CASSLVLASTGELFF.

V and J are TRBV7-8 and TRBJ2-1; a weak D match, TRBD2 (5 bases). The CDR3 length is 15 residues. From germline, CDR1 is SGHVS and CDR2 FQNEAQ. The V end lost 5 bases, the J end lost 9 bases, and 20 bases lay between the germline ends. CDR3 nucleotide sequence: TGTGCCAGCAGCCACGAGGGTAGTAGCTCGGGTGAGCAGTTCTTC. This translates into CASSHEGSSSGEQFF.

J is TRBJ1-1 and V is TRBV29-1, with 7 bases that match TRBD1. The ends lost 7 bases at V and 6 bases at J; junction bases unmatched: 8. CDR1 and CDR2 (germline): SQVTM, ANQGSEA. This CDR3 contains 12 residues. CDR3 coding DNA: TGCAGCGCCGGCAGGACAGGAGCTGAAGCTTTCTTT. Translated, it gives CSAGRTGAEAFF. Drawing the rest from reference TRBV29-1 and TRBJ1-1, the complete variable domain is SAVISQKPSRDICQRGTSLTIQCQVDSQVTMMFWYRQQPGQSLTLIATANQGSEATYESGFVIDKFPISRPNLTFSTLTVSNMSPEDSSIYLCSAGRTGAEAFFGQGTRLTVV.

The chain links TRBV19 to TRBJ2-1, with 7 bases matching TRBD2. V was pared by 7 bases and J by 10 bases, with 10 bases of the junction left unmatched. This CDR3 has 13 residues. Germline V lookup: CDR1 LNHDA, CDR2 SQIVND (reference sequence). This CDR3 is CASTKQVGGEQFF. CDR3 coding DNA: TGTGCCAGTACAAAGCAGGTGGGGGGGGAGCAGTTCTTC.

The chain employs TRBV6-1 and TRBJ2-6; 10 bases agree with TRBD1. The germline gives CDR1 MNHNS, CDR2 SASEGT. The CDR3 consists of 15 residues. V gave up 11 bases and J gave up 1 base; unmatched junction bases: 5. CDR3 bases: TGTGCCGTCCGGGACAGGGGTTCTGGGGCCAACGTCCTGACTTTC. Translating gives CAVRDRGSGANVLTF.

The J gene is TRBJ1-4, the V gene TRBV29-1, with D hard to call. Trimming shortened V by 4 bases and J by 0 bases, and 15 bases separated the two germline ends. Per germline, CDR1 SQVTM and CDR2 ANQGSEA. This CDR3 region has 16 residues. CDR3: CSVAWANLATNEKLFF. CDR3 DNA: TGCAGCGTTGCTTGGGCAAACCTTGCAACTAATGAAAAACTGTTTTTT. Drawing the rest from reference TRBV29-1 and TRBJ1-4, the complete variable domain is SAVISQKPSRDICQRGTSLTIQCQVDSQVTMMFWYRQQPGQSLTLIATANQGSEATYESGFVIDKFPISRPNLTFSTLTVSNMSPEDSSIYLCSVAWANLATNEKLFFGSGTQLSVL.

CDR3 coding DNA: TGCGCCAGCAGCCCCCGACAGGGAGTCCCCTACGAGCAGTACTTC. This sequence encodes CASSPRQGVPYEQYF. The chain joins TRBV5-1 to TRBJ2-7; the match to TRBD1 covers 7 bases. From germline, CDR1 is SGHRS and CDR2 YFSETQ. This CDR3 has 15 amino acids. Trimming cost V 4 bases and J 2 bases; bases outside gene matches: 9.